This is a list of T cell receptor beta chains from one sample in a study of blood T cell repertoires in COVID-19. The method was immunoSEQ multiplex PCR; TCRdb's version includes in-frame clones alone and lacks a portion of them. This table holds hundreds of thousands of clones, about 85% found once. What was sequenced was PBMCs or T cells enriched from blood (not recorded which). Receptor source: a woman in her forties or fifties who had recovered from COVID-19. The CDR3 runs from the conserved cysteine through the conserved F or W. Fields, in order: V gene, clone size, J gene, CDR3 protein. A row's size may be missing; if present it is once, few, many or a size class.

v_call: TRBV29-1; clone_size: -; j_call: TRBJ1-1; cdr3_aa: CSGTGTGWFTEAFF
v_call: TRBV28; clone_size: -; j_call: TRBJ2-1; cdr3_aa: CASRGLAGDDEQFF
v_call: TRBV6-5; clone_size: -; j_call: TRBJ2-7; cdr3_aa: CASSYPPGVEQYF
v_call: TRBV27; clone_size: -; j_call: TRBJ2-3; cdr3_aa: CASAQPSGGGRRQYF
v_call: TRBV27; clone_size: -; j_call: TRBJ1-4; cdr3_aa: CASSYRVGEKLFF
v_call: TRBV28; clone_size: once; j_call: TRBJ2-5; cdr3_aa: CASSFDGRYQETQYF
v_call: TRBV14; clone_size: -; j_call: TRBJ2-6; cdr3_aa: CASSRTSSLGANVLTF
v_call: TRBV25-1; clone_size: few; j_call: TRBJ2-1; cdr3_aa: CASSEYATSGNNEQFF
v_call: TRBV6-4; clone_size: -; j_call: TRBJ1-1; cdr3_aa: CASSDSSNQGEAFF
v_call: TRBV6-2/TRBV6-3; clone_size: -; j_call: TRBJ2-3; cdr3_aa: CASSSARGWDTQYF